A single sample is the source of the 16 T cell receptor beta chains below, sequenced in a study of T-cell memory formation after mild COVID-19. TCRdb reprocessed the 5' RACE reads with MiXCR, giving one entry per CDR3 protein. The table has about 610,000 distinct CDR3 sequences, about 18% seen once; the top ten hold about 7.4%. The sequenced sample was PBMCs or a T cell subset sorted from them (not recorded which). All receptors come from an adult woman who had mild COVID-19 (a few samples of this study predate the infection). Cell type and time point are not known.

The chain employs TRBV20-1 and TRBJ2-2; 12 bases line up with TRBD2. The CDR3 length is 16 residues. CDR1 and CDR2 from the germline V gene are DFQATT and SNEGSKA (reference sequence). Losses at the gene ends were 5 bases for V and 5 bases for J; bases not matched to a gene: 9. The CDR3 DNA reads as TGCAGTGCTGGTACTAGCGGGAGGAGGAATACCGGGGAGCTGTTTTTT. It encodes CSAGTSGRRNTGELFF.

The V call is TRBV27, the J call TRBJ2-2; D possibly matches TRBD1 or TRBD2 (5 bases each). Germline values: CDR1 MNHEY, CDR2 SMNVEV (reference sequence). V shed 2 bases and J shed 0 bases, with 19 bases lying between them. This CDR3 is built from 19 residues. CDR3 coding DNA: TGTGCCAGCAGTTTAGAAGGATTCTCCGGGACGGCGAACACCGGGGAGCTGTTTTTT. It codes for CASSLEGFSGTANTGELFF.

Only a few counts were recorded for this clonotype. The gene calls are TRBV12-3 or TRBV12-4 and TRBJ2-2; D is unclear. V was shortened by 6 bases and J by 10 bases, with 12 bases between the two germline ends. This CDR3 is built from 12 residues. The CDR3 protein is CASSLTPVELFF. The DNA of the CDR3 is TGTGCCAGCAGCCTTACACCAGTGGAGCTGTTTTTT.

A few counts support this clonotype. A much larger clone lies one base from this, so it may be a read error. This chain uses TRBV5-8 with TRBJ2-1, with a possible D match to TRBD1 (6 bases). The CDR3 is 13 residues long. Trimming took off 4 bases at V and 4 bases at J, with 9 bases between the two ends. Germline-derived CDR1 and CDR2 are SGHTS and YDEGEE. CDR3 coding DNA: TGTGCCAGCAGCACCGGACAGTACAATGAGCAGTTCTTC. Its protein product is CASSTGQYNEQFF.

The sample holds a few counts of this clonotype. The gene calls are TRBV7-9 and TRBJ2-5; 9 bases match TRBD2. Germline CDR1 and CDR2: SEHNR and FQNEAQ (reference sequence). Trimming at V came to 4 bases and at J to 0 bases, leaving 6 bases not matched to a gene. The length of the CDR3 is 16 residues. The CDR3 coding sequence is TGTGCCAGCAGCTCCGGCAGCGGGGGGTACCAAGAGACCCAGTACTTC. It is translated as CASSSGSGGYQETQYF.

The genes are TRBV7-3 and TRBJ2-6; D is undetermined. From germline, CDR1 is SGHTA and CDR2 FQGTGA. V was pared by 8 bases and J by 0 bases, with 5 bases between. The CDR3 extends over 13 amino acids. The CDR3 sequence: CASQNSGANVLTF. CDR3 in DNA: TGTGCCAGCCAAAACTCTGGGGCCAACGTCCTGACTTTC. Variable domain in full (rest from reference TRBV7-3 and TRBJ2-6): GAGVSQTPSNKVTEKGKYVELRCDPISGHTALYWYRQSLGQGPEFLIYFQGTGAADDSGLPNDRFFAVRPEGSVSTLKIQRTERGDSAVYLCASQNSGANVLTFGAGSRLTVL.

The chain has TRBV30 and TRBJ2-7; D is ambiguous. Germline V gene sequence: CDR1 GTSNPN, CDR2 SVGIG (reference sequence). V lost 0 bases and J 1 base, leaving 7 bases between the germline ends. The CDR3 is 13 amino acids. CDR3 DNA: TGTGCCTGGAGTGTGGGCAGTTCCTACGAGCAGTACTTC. Encoded protein: CAWSVGSSYEQYF.

The sample holds a few counts of this clonotype. The chain uses TRBV7-9 and TRBJ2-7; 10 bases are shared with TRBD2. Germline V CDR1 and CDR2: SEHNR, FQNEAQ (reference sequence). CDR3 length: 16 residues. V lost 5 bases, J lost 5 bases, and 12 bases stayed unmatched. CDR3 protein: CASSPGLAELRDEQYF. CDR3 coding DNA: TGTGCCAGCAGCCCTGGACTAGCGGAGCTTAGGGACGAGCAGTACTTC. The full variable domain, with the rest looked up from reference TRBV7-9 and TRBJ2-7, is DTGVSQNPRHKITKRGQNVTFRCDPISEHNRLYWYRQTLGQGPEFLTYFQNEAQLEKSRLLSDRFSAERPKGSFSTLEIQRTEQGDSAMYLCASSPGLAELRDEQYFGPGTRLTVT.

This clonotype showed up just a few times. CDR3 nucleotides: TGTGCCTGGAGTGTACAGGGTGGGGGGCCCCAGCATTTT. Amino acids: CAWSVQGGGPQHF. The rearrangement uses TRBV30 and TRBJ1-5; tentatively, D is TRBD1 (6 bases). The V gene's germline CDR1 is GTSNPN and CDR2 SVGIG (reference sequence). With 0 bases removed from V and 9 bases from J, the gap between germline ends came to 12 bases. This CDR3 region has 13 residues.

This clonotype was picked up many times. The gene calls are TRBV6-4 and TRBJ1-1; the D gene is possibly TRBD1 (6 bases). V lost 2 bases and J 5 bases, leaving 12 bases between the germline ends. Per germline, CDR1 MRHNA and CDR2 SNTAGT. The CDR3 length is 14 residues. CDR3 in amino acids: CASSDGEGGTEAFF. In DNA, the CDR3 is TGTGCCAGCAGTGACGGCGAGGGGGGAACTGAAGCTTTCTTT.

The chain uses TRBV20-1 and TRBJ1-3, with D maybe TRBD1 (5 bases). From germline, CDR1 is DFQATT and CDR2 SNEGSKA (reference sequence). This CDR3 has 15 amino acids. Trimming removed 5 bases at V and 1 base at J, with 15 bases between. CDR3 in DNA: TGCAGTGCTTCGCGCCAGGGTAAATCTGGAAACACCATATATTTT. Amino acids: CSASRQGKSGNTIYF.

The chain joins TRBV15 to TRBJ2-1; the D gene is possibly TRBD1 (6 bases). Germline values: CDR1 LNHNV, CDR2 YYDKDF (reference sequence). The length of the CDR3 is 15 residues. Between the trimmed V and J ends, which lost 0 bases and 8 bases, there was a span of 14 bases. The CDR3 DNA reads TGTGCCACCAGCAGAGAACAGGGTAATGGGGATGAGCAGTTCTTC. It is translated as CATSREQGNGDEQFF. Using reference TRBV15 and TRBJ2-1 for the parts outside the CDR3, the full variable domain is DAMVIQNPRYQVTQFGKPVTLSCSQTLNHNVMYWYQQKSSQAPKLLFHYYDKDFNNEADTPDNFQSRRPNTSFCFLDIRSPGLGDTAMYLCATSREQGNGDEQFFGPGTRLTVL.

The J gene is TRBJ2-3, the V gene TRBV19, with 12 positions matching TRBD2. V gave up 4 bases and J gave up 4 bases; unmatched junction bases: 6. The CDR3 runs 16 residues. Germline values: CDR1 LNHDA, CDR2 SQIVND (reference sequence). The CDR3 protein is CASSTSSGRAPDTQYF. DNA of the CDR3: TGTGCCAGTAGTACCTCTAGCGGGAGGGCTCCAGATACGCAGTATTTT.

This clonotype came up many times. The chain uses TRBV5-6 and TRBJ2-4; D possibly corresponds to TRBD1 (6 bases). Germline CDR1 is SGHDT and CDR2 is YYEEEE. CDR3 length: 16 residues. V gave up 3 bases and J gave up 2 bases, with 15 bases separating them. The CDR3 nucleotides read TGTGCCAGCAGCTGGGGGCCAAGGGATACCAAAAACATTCAGTACTTC. Protein sequence: CASSWGPRDTKNIQYF.

This clonotype was counted a few times. This rearrangement joins TRBV12-3 or TRBV12-4 to TRBJ1-4; 8 nucleotides agree with TRBD1. Trimming cost V 6 bases and J 6 bases; bases outside gene matches: 9. The CDR3 totals 15 residues. The DNA of the CDR3 is TGTGCCAGCAGCTCAGGGGGCGCGGGTGATGAAAAACTGTTTTTT. Protein: CASSSGGAGDEKLFF.

This clonotype was observed a handful of times. V gene TRBV7-2 combines with J gene TRBJ1-2; 9 nucleotides align to TRBD1. Germline assignment: CDR1 SGHTA and CDR2 FQGNSA. The V segment lost 5 bases and the J segment 8 bases; nucleotides outside the gene matches: 12. The CDR3 spans 15 residues. CDR3: CASSPRPGTGHGYTF. The CDR3 DNA sequence: TGTGCCAGCAGCCCTCGACCCGGGACAGGGCACGGCTACACCTTC.